One T cell receptor (beta chain) is described in this entry. Antigen specificity is unknown. This sample stems from a study of T cells in Graves' hyperthyroidism and ophthalmopathy. Study context: Peripheral blood draws took place at initial diagnosis, ahead of any treatment. Study findings and constraints: In validation, the model predicted ophthalmopathy. These predictions came a median roughly 6.5 months before onset. Expanded thyroid clonotypes (above 0.001) were mostly also found in blood.

This CDR3 contains 15 residues. The germline V gene has CDR1 SNHLY and CDR2 FYNNEI. V lost 3 bases, J lost 5 bases, and 7 bases stayed unmatched. PBMCs were sourced from approximately 9 ml fresh peripheral blood. The CDR3 regions of TCR beta were amplified from RNA transcripts. The study used the HTBI primer set for a first-round RT-PCR of the TCR CDR3. TCRdb reanalysed the multiplex PCR reads using MiXCR and keeps one entry per CDR3 protein. The sample consists of about 700,000 distinct CDR3 sequences, about 15% of them appearing once. This receptor was taken from a young woman with Graves' hyperthyroidism. This chain joins TRBV2 and TRBJ2-1; 7 bases fit TRBD1. Sequenced: blood. The CDR3 nucleotides are TGTGCCAGCAGTGATACGGGACAGCAACACAATGAGCAGTTCTTC. Amino acid sequence: CASSDTGQQHNEQFF.